The 6 T cell receptor beta chains presented below share a single source sample, sequenced in a study of T-cell reconstitution after alpha-beta-depleted transplantation in children (dated by TCRdb to 2016 to 2017). Explained via the paper, the treatment or condition label denotes: allogeneic hematopoietic cell transplantation with graft depleted of TCRalphabeta T cells and CD19 B cells. The library relied on PCR. The data were produced on an Illumina HiSeq 2500. TCR libraries were prepared with molecular barcoding, using unique molecular identifiers to normalize TCRbeta repertoire quantification. The public reads were run again by TCRdb, first through fastp at Q25 and then through MiXCR, and only productive beta chains were kept. Every distinct CDR3 protein forms one entry, paired with its most common genes and DNA. The sample records a few hundred thousand distinct CDR3 sequences, about 24% of which are singletons. More than 4.5% of the sample is held by the ten biggest clonotypes.

The source was PBMCs, mostly from graft donor cells, collected 360 days after TCRalphabeta/CD19-depleted stem cell transplant. The receptors were sampled from a female patient aged 2-15 years who had a stem cell transplant for congenital amegakaryocytic thrombocytopenia, so the T cells may come from the graft donor.

J is TRBJ1-1 and V is TRBV6-2 or TRBV6-3, with 8 bases lining up with TRBD1. CDR3 size: 18 residues. Losses at the gene ends were 0 bases for V and 0 bases for J; bases not matched to a gene: 9. Germline CDR1 is MNHEY and CDR2 is SVGEGT. The DNA for the CDR3 is TGTGCCAGCAGTTACTCGCTTTGGACAGGGCACATGAACACTGAAGCTTTCTTT. Its protein product is CASSYSLWTGHMNTEAFF.

The DNA of the CDR3 is TGCGCCAGCAGCGAGAGACTAGCGGGGGGGCCGGGGACCTACAATGAGCAGTTCTTC. The encoded protein is CASSERLAGGPGTYNEQFF. The V call is TRBV5-1, the J call TRBJ2-1; 14 bases align to TRBD2. V was clipped by 4 bases and J by 2 bases; unmatched bases: 11. The germline V gene encodes CDR1 SGHRS and CDR2 YFSETQ. The CDR3 has 19 residues.

Only a few counts were recorded for this clonotype. The rearrangement links TRBV29-1 to TRBJ1-1; D possibly corresponds to TRBD1 (6 bases). Germline CDR1 SQVTM, CDR2 ANQGSEA. CDR3 length: 12 residues. V was shortened by 6 bases and J by 1 base, with 9 bases between the two germline ends. The CDR3 here is CSVGTKNTEAFF. For the CDR3, the DNA is TGCAGCGTCGGGACAAAGAACACTGAAGCTTTCTTT.

This clonotype was recorded a few times. This rearrangement joins TRBV9 to TRBJ1-3; 7 bases are a match to TRBD1. V lost 4 bases to trimming and J lost 0 bases; unmatched junction nucleotides: 13. This CDR3 contains 18 residues. Germline-derived CDR1 and CDR2 are SGDLS and YYNGEE. The CDR3 DNA is TGTGCCAGCAGCCTCTCGGGACTCCAGGGGGACTCTGGAAACACCATATATTTT. Translated, it gives CASSLSGLQGDSGNTIYF.

This chain joins TRBV18 and TRBJ2-4; possibly TRBD1 or TRBD2 for D (5 bases each). Germline V CDR1 and CDR2: KGHSH, LQKENI. Trimming took off 2 bases at V and 0 bases at J, with 23 bases between the two ends. The CDR3 totals 20 residues. The CDR3 region is CASSPNRDRGSSLAKNIQYF. For the CDR3, the DNA is TGTGCCAGCTCACCAAACCGGGACCGGGGATCGAGCTTAGCCAAAAACATTCAGTACTTC.

This chain links TRBV10-3 with TRBJ2-3, with TRBD2 matching over 8 bases. The trim removed 5 bases at V and 1 base at J, leaving 17 bases unmatched. This CDR3 comprises 19 residues. Germline V gene data show CDR1 as ENHRY and CDR2 as SYGVKD. In DNA, the CDR3 is TGTGCCATCAGTCCCCGTGTGAGGACCACAGCGGGGGGCACAGATACGCAGTATTTT. This sequence encodes CAISPRVRTTAGGTDTQYF.